This T cell receptor (beta chain) was sequenced in a study of blood T cell repertoires in COVID-19. In the source study's methods: Amplification with reference gene primers provided the estimates of nucleated cell counts. Assay: immunoSEQ multiplex PCR; the TCRdb copy retains only in-frame clones and omits some. V and J calls plus clone size are reproduced from that table; the DNA served to infer D and trimming. Of about 140,000 clones listed, roughly 80% are singletons. The germline gives CDR1 SGHTA, CDR2 FQGNSA. V shed 1 base and J shed 5 bases, with 14 bases lying between them. The CDR3 consists of 15 residues.

The rearrangement links TRBV7-2 to TRBJ1-2; perhaps TRBD1 as D (6 bases). The clonotype comes from a woman between 50 and 59 years old who had recovered from COVID-19. Sequencing used PBMCs or T cells enriched from blood (not recorded which). The CDR3 reads CASSLGQETRYGYTF. CDR3 bases: TGTGCCAGCAGCTTAGGACAGGAGACCCGTTATGGCTACACCTTC.